This entry lists 13 T cell receptor beta chains sequenced from one sample in a study of T-cell reconstitution after alpha-beta-depleted transplantation in children. Unique molecular identifiers were built into the TCRbeta library. Via MiXCR, TCRdb re-called the PCR reads, giving one row per CDR3 protein. Of 250,000 to 300,000 distinct CDR3 sequences in the sample, around 10% were seen once. Sequenced here: PBMCs, sampled before TCRalphabeta/CD19-depleted stem cell transplant. The receptors here all came from a boy less than two years old with acute myeloid leukemia, due to receive a stem cell transplant.

This chain connects TRBV29-1 to TRBJ2-1; D assignment may be TRBD1 or TRBD2 (6 bases each). There are 16 residues in the CDR3. The V end was cut by 4 bases, the J end by 7 bases, with 23 bases between. In germline, CDR1 is SQVTM, CDR2 ANQGSEA. CDR3 amino acids: CSVVRGAGGWGNEQFF. CDR3 sequence (DNA): TGCAGCGTTGTAAGGGGGGCCGGGGGCTGGGGAAATGAGCAGTTCTTC.

The V and J genes are TRBV4-1 and TRBJ2-5; perhaps TRBD2 as D (6 bases). CDR3 length: 17 amino acids. V lost 2 bases and J lost 0, with 16 bases in between. Germline V CDR1 and CDR2: MGHRA, YSYEKL. The CDR3 spells CASSQFSRQRDQETQYF. CDR3 bases: TGCGCCAGCAGCCAATTTTCGAGACAGCGGGACCAAGAGACCCAGTACTTC.

The rearrangement uses TRBV20-1 and TRBJ2-3, with a weak D call TRBD2 (5 bases). Germline CDR1 is DFQATT and CDR2 is SNEGSKA (reference sequence). Trimming stripped 5 bases from V and 1 base from J, with 13 bases between. The CDR3 runs 14 residues. This chain's CDR3 is CSAPPFGGTDTQYF. For the CDR3, the DNA is TGCAGTGCTCCCCCTTTCGGGGGCACAGATACGCAGTATTTT.

This clonotype was counted a few times. The V and J genes are TRBV20-1 and TRBJ2-1; 10 nucleotides align to TRBD2. V shed 6 bases and J 8 bases; nucleotides not matched to a gene: 16. Germline CDR1 reads DFQATT; CDR2 reads SNEGSKA (reference sequence). The CDR3 has 16 amino acids. The CDR3 here is CSARKNSGGALDEQFF. In DNA form, the CDR3 reads TGCAGTGCCAGAAAAAACAGCGGGGGGGCCCTGGATGAGCAGTTCTTC.

Notes on this clonotype: This may come from a read error, since a much larger clone is one base off. The chain uses TRBV4-2 and TRBJ2-7; 7 nucleotides match TRBD1. This CDR3 contains 15 residues. Looked up from germline, CDR1 is LGHNA and CDR2 is YNFKEQ. This CDR3 reads CASGQGRDRSYEQYF. CDR3 bases: TGTGCCAGCGGCCAAGGACGGGACAGATCCTACGAGCAGTACTTC.

This clonotype appeared many times. The V gene is TRBV20-1, the J gene TRBJ2-5; 10 bases line up with TRBD2. The J segment lost 5 bases and the V segment lost 1 base, leaving 13 bases of the junction unmatched. CDR1 is DFQATT and CDR2 is SNEGSKA in the germline V gene (reference sequence). The CDR3 is 17 residues long. The CDR3, as DNA: TGCAGTGCTAGAGGTAGCGGGAGGCGGACCGTTGGGGAGACCCAGTACTTC. Its protein product is CSARGSGRRTVGETQYF.

This clonotype was seen many times. The chain couples TRBV27 to TRBJ1-6; D is undetermined. This CDR3 is built from 16 residues. Germline CDR1 and CDR2: MNHEY and SMNVEV (reference sequence). Trimming cost V 5 bases and J 8 bases, with 19 bases left between them. CDR3 DNA sequence: TGTGCCAGCAGTCTCACGGGATTCACGGAGGATTCACCCCTCCACTTT. Its translation: CASSLTGFTEDSPLHF.

This clonotype was detected ten times or more. The chain combines TRBV27 with TRBJ1-1, with TRBD1 matching 8 bases. CDR1 is MNHEY and CDR2 is SMNVEV in the germline V gene (reference sequence). J lost 0 bases, V lost 3 bases, and 6 bases had no gene match. The CDR3 extends over 16 amino acids. This CDR3 reads CASSFTGGLMNTEAFF. CDR3 nucleotides: TGTGCCAGCAGTTTCACAGGGGGGCTCATGAACACTGAAGCTTTCTTT.

The sample holds many counts of this clonotype. This chain connects TRBV2 to TRBJ2-7; 7 bases agree with TRBD2. This CDR3 comprises 14 residues. With V trimmed by 3 bases and J by 1 base, 3 bases remained unmatched. Germline CDR1 and CDR2: SNHLY and FYNNEI. The DNA of the CDR3 is TGTGCCAGCAGTGAGCGGGGGAGTTCCTACGAGCAGTACTTC. Translation: CASSERGSSYEQYF.

This clonotype was observed many times. This chain links TRBV7-6 with TRBJ1-5; tentatively, D is TRBD1 (6 bases). This CDR3 region has 14 residues. V lost 4 bases and J 5 bases, leaving 12 bases between the germline ends. Germline V lookup: CDR1 SGHVS, CDR2 FNYEAQ. The CDR3, as DNA: TGTGCCAGCAGCTCTGGACAGCTGGATCAGCCCCAGCATTTT. Protein sequence: CASSSGQLDQPQHF.

This clonotype was recorded at least ten times. The gene calls are TRBV7-9 and TRBJ2-2, with no clear D. CDR1 and CDR2 from the germline V gene are SEHNR and FQNEAQ (reference sequence). V lost 4 bases to trimming and J lost 0 bases, with 6 bases between them. This CDR3 has 14 amino acids. The CDR3: CASSSSSNTGELFF. For the CDR3, the DNA is TGTGCCAGCAGCTCGAGCTCGAACACCGGGGAGCTGTTTTTT. Full variable domain (rest looked up from reference TRBV7-9 and TRBJ2-2): DTGVSQNPRHKITKRGQNVTFRCDPISEHNRLYWYRQTLGQGPEFLTYFQNEAQLEKSRLLSDRFSAERPKGSFSTLEIQRTEQGDSAMYLCASSSSSNTGELFFGEGSRLTVL.

Regarding this clonotype: Possible read error: a much larger clone is one base away. The genes are TRBV10-2 and TRBJ2-3; D is uncertain. The CDR3 has 13 residues. CDR1 is WSHSY, CDR2 SAAADI, per germline. This CDR3 reads CTSKESSTDTQYF. The CDR3 DNA is TGCACCAGCAAAGAGTCTAGCACAGATACGCAGTATTTT.

Only a few counts were recorded for this clonotype. The chain has TRBV28 and TRBJ2-7; 7 positions match TRBD1. The CDR3 consists of 15 residues. Germline V CDR1 and CDR2: MDHEN, SYDVKM. V was pared by 2 bases and J by 6 bases, with 10 bases of the junction left unmatched. In nucleotides, the CDR3 is TGTGCCAGCAGTTTAAGGGCAGGGGGTAGGGGCGAGCAGTACTTC. This sequence encodes CASSLRAGGRGEQYF. The full variable domain, completed using reference TRBV28 and TRBJ2-7, is DVKVTQSSRYLVKRTGEKVFLECVQDMDHENMFWYRQDPGLGLRLIYFSYDVKMKEKGDIPEGYSVSREKKERFSLILESASTNQTSMYLCASSLRAGGRGEQYFGPGTRLTVT.